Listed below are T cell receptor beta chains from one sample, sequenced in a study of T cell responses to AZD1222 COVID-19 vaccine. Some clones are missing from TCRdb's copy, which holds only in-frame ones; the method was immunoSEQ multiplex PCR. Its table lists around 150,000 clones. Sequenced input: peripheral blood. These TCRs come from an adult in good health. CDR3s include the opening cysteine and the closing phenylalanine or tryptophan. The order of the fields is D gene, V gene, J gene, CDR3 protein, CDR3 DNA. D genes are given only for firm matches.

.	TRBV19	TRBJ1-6	CASSMGGGNSPLHF	TGTGCCAGTAGTATGGGGGGGGGTAATTCACCCCTCCACTTT
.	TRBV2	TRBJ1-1	CASKRGTEAFF	TGTGCCAGCAAGAGGGGCACTGAAGCTTTCTTT
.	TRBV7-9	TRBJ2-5	CASSLSGQLGETQYF	TGTGCCAGCAGCTTAAGCGGGCAGCTGGGAGAGACCCAGTACTTC
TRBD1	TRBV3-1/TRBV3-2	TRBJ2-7	CASRRRTGVEQYF	TGTGCCAGCAGACGACGGACAGGCGTCGAGCAGTACTTC
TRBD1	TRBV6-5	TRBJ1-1	CASSYSGQGEAFF	TGTGCCAGCAGTTACTCAGGACAGGGTGAAGCTTTCTTT
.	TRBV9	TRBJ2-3	CASSVDYFTDTQYF	TGTGCCAGCAGCGTTGACTACTTCACAGATACGCAGTATTTT
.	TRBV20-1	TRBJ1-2	CSLLSGYTF	TGCAGCTTATTAAGCGGCTACACCTTC
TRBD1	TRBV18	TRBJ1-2	CASSPGTGDVYGYTF	TGTGCCAGCTCACCCGGGACAGGGGATGTCTATGGCTACACCTTC
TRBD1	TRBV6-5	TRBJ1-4	CASRDTGGGEKLFF	TGTGCCAGCAGAGATACAGGGGGCGGTGAAAAACTGTTTTTT
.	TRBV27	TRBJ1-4	CASSLSAPGKLFF	TGTGCCAGCAGTTTATCCGCCCCCGGGAAACTGTTTTTT
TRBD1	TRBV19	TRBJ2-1	CASSGTGGFGEQFF	TGTGCCAGTAGTGGGACAGGGGGCTTTGGTGAGCAGTTCTTC
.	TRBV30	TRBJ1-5	CAWSVGAMGGNQPQHF	TGTGCCTGGAGTGTAGGAGCCATGGGGGGCAATCAGCCCCAGCATTTT
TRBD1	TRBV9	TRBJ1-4	CASSVEGGGTVNEKLFF	TGTGCCAGCAGCGTAGAAGGCGGAGGGACAGTTAATGAAAAACTGTTTTTT
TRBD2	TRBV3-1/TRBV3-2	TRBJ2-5	CASSPPPRTSGGTETQYF	TGTGCCAGCAGCCCCCCCCCGAGGACTAGCGGGGGGACTGAGACCCAGTACTTC
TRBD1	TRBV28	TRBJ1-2	CASFDRAGDYGYTF	TGTGCCAGCTTCGACAGGGCCGGGGACTATGGCTACACCTTC
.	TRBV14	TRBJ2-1	CASSQQGGPYNEQFF	TGTGCCAGCAGCCAACAGGGTGGTCCCTACAATGAGCAGTTCTTC
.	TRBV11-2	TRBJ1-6	CASSSNSPLHF	TGTGCCAGCAGCTCAAATTCACCCCTCCACTTT
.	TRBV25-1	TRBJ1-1	CASKSVSTEAFF	TGTGCCAGCAAGTCTGTAAGCACTGAAGCTTTCTTT
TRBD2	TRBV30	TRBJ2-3	CAWRKAGVPDTQYF	TGTGCCTGGAGGAAAGCGGGGGTCCCAGATACGCAGTATTTT
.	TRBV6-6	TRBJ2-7	CASSYRTGFGSYEQYF	TGTGCCAGCAGTTACCGAACAGGGTTTGGTTCCTACGAGCAGTACTTC
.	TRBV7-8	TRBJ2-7	CASSSSGDEQYF	TGTGCCAGCAGCTCTTCCGGGGACGAGCAGTACTTC
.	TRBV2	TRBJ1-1	CASSEVRGRNTEAFF	TGTGCCAGCAGTGAAGTCCGGGGACGAAACACTGAAGCTTTCTTT
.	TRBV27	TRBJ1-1	CASSPPPGRPLNTEAFF	TGTGCCAGCAGTCCACCCCCGGGGAGGCCGTTGAACACTGAAGCTTTCTTT
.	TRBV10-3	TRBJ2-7	CAISEGLNSGIYEQYF	TGTGCCATCAGTGAAGGGTTGAATAGCGGAATCTACGAGCAGTACTTC
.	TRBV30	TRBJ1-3	CAWVSSGNTIYF	TGTGCCTGGGTGAGCTCTGGAAACACCATATATTTT
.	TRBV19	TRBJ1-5	CASSTQVGFVQPQHF	TGTGCCAGTAGTACCCAAGTTGGATTTGTGCAGCCCCAGCATTTT
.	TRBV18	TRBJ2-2	CASSPTPPGDTGELFF	TGTGCCAGCTCACCTACCCCCCCGGGGGACACCGGGGAGCTGTTTTTT
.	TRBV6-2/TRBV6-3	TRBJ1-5	CASSSPTLSKNQPQHF	TGTGCCAGCAGTTCCCCCACCTTATCCAAGAATCAGCCCCAGCATTTT
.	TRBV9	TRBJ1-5	CASSVEGGSNQPQHF	TGTGCCAGCAGCGTAGAGGGCGGGAGCAATCAGCCCCAGCATTTT
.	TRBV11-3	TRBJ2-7	CASSSSGVEQYF	TGTGCCAGCAGCTCCTCAGGGGTCGAGCAGTACTTC
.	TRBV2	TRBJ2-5	CASKRYQETQYF	TGTGCCAGTAAACGGTACCAAGAGACCCAGTACTTC
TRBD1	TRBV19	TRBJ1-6	CASSTRQGTSNSPLHF	TGTGCCAGTAGTACCCGACAGGGGACTTCAAATTCACCCCTCCACTTT
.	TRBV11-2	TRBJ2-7	CASSLVPPLQGSYEQYF	TGTGCCAGCAGCTTAGTCCCCCCCCTACAGGGATCCTACGAGCAGTACTTC
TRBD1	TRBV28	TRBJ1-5	CASSFPGTGGQPQHF	TGTGCCAGCAGTTTTCCCGGGACAGGGGGCCAGCCCCAGCATTTT
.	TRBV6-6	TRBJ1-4	CASSHNSGEKLFF	TGTGCCAGCAGCCACAACAGCGGCGAAAAACTGTTTTTT
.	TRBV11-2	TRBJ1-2	CASSLGGLDYGYTF	TGTGCCAGCAGCCTTGGGGGGCTCGACTATGGCTACACCTTC
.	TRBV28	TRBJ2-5	CASSLRRSLSTQYF	TGTGCCAGCAGTTTAAGGCGGTCATTGTCGACCCAGTACTTC
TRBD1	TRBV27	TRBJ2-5	CASSPRQGIQETQYF	TGTGCCAGCAGTCCCAGACAGGGGATCCAAGAGACCCAGTACTTC
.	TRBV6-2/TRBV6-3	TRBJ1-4	CASSYVTEKLFF	TGTGCCAGCAGTTACGTAACCGAAAAACTGTTTTTT
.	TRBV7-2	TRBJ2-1	CASMRGVYNEQFF	TGTGCCAGCATGAGGGGGGTTTACAATGAGCAGTTCTTC
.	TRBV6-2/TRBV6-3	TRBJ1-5	CASSYSFGSGYSNQPQHF	TGTGCCAGCAGTTACTCATTCGGATCGGGCTATAGCAATCAGCCCCAGCATTTT
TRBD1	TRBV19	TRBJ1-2	CASSIGTGLRGYTF	TGTGCCAGTAGTATCGGGACAGGGTTGCGTGGCTACACCTTC
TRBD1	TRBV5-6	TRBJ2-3	CASSGTGLSTDTQYF	TGTGCCAGCAGCGGGACAGGACTTAGCACAGATACGCAGTATTTT
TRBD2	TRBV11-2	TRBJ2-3	CASSFTSGGHSTDTQYF	TGTGCCAGCAGCTTCACTAGCGGGGGGCACTCCACAGATACGCAGTATTTT